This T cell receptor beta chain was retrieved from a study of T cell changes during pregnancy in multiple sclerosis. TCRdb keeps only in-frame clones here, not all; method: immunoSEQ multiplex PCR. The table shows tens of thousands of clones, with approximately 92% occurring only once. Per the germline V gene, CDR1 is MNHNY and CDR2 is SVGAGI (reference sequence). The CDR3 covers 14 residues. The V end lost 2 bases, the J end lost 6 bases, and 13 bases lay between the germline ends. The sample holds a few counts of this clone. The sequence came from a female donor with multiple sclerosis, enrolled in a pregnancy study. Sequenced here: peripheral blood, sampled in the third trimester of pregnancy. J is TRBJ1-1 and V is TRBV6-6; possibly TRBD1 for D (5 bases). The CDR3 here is CASSYLDNTAEAFF. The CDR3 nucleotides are TGTGCCAGCAGTTACCTGGACAATACGGCTGAAGCTTTCTTT.